What follows describes a single T cell receptor (beta chain). The antigen is undetermined. This entry comes from a study of cytomegalovirus exposure and HLA in healthy donors. Notes on the study in general: Altogether, 150 to 200 TCR beta chains were recorded as cytomegalovirus-associated. Cytomegalovirus status, reportedly, was diagnosed with high specificity and sensitivity by the classifier.

Looked up from germline, CDR1 is SNHLY and CDR2 is FYNNEI. Germline trimming cut 8 bases from V and 10 bases from J; bases unmatched to any gene: 15. The CDR3 is made up of 15 amino acids. Produced via immunoSEQ multiplex PCR; TCRdb's table is partial and in-frame only. The sample yields 150,000 to 200,000 clones, 65% to 90% seen once. This TCR was recovered from a woman in her 30s in good health and CMV-seropositive. The chain joins TRBV2 to TRBJ2-1, with 9 bases matching TRBD2. The specimen sequenced was PBMCs. The CDR3 nucleotides are TGTGCCAGCCGACGTGGTGGTAGCGGGAGACGAGAGCAGTTCTTC. It codes for CASRRGGSGRREQFF.